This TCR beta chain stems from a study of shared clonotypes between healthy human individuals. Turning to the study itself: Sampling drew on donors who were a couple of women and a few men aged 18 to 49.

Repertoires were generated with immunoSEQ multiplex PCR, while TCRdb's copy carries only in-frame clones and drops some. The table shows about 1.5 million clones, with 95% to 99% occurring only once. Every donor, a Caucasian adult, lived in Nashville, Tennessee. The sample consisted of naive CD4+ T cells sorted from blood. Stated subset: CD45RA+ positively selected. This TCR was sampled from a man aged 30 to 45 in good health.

The CDR3 here is CASSLALTPGKHGYTF. CDR3 bases: TGTGCCAGCAGCTTAGCGCTAACACCCGGGAAGCATGGCTACACCTTC. The chain joins TRBV7-9 to TRBJ1-2; D ambiguous. CDR1 and CDR2 (germline): SEHNR, FQNEAQ (reference sequence). The CDR3 loop spans 16 amino acids. V was pared by 0 bases and J by 6 bases, with 17 bases between.